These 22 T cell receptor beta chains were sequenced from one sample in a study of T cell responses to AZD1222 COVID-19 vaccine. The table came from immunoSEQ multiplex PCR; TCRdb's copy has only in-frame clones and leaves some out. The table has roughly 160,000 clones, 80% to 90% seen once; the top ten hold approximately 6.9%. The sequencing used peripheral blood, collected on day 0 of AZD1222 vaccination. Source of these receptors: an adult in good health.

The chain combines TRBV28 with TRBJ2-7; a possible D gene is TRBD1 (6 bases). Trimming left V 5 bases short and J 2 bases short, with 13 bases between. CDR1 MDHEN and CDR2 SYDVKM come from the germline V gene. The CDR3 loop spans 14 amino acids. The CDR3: CASSQNRAPYEQYF. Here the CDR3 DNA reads TGTGCCAGCAGTCAAAACAGGGCCCCCTACGAGCAGTACTTC.

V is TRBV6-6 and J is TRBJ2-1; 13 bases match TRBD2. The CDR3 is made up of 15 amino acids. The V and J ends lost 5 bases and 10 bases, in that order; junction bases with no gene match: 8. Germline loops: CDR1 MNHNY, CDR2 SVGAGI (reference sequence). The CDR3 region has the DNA TGTGCCAGCAGTATACTAGCGGGGGGGCTAAGGGAGCAGTTCTTC. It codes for CASSILAGGLREQFF.

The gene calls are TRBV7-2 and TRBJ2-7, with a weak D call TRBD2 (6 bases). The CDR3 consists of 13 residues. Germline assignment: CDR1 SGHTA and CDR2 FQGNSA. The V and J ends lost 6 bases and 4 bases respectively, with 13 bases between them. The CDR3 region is CASSKPGVYEQYV. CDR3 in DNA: TGTGCCAGCAGTAAACCGGGGGTTTACGAGCAGTACGTC.

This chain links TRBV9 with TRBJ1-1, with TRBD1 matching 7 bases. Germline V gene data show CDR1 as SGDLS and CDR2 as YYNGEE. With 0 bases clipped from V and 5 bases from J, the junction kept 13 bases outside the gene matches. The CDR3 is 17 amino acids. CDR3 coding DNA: TGTGCCAGCAGCGTAGACCGGACAGGCCTCGGTGGGACTGAAGCTTTCTTT. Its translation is CASSVDRTGLGGTEAFF.

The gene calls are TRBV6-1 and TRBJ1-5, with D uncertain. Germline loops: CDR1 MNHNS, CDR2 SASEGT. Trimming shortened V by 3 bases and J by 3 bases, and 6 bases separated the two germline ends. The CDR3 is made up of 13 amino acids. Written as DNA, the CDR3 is TGTGCCAGCAGTGACCCGGTCAATCAGCCCCAGCATTTT. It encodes CASSDPVNQPQHF.

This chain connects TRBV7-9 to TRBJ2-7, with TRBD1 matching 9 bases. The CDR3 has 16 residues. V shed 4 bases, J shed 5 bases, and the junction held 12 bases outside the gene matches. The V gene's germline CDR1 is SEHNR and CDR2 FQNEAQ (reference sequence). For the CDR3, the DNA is TGTGCCAGCAGCTCCACTAAGGACAGGGGATCCCACGAGCAGTACTTC. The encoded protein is CASSSTKDRGSHEQYF.

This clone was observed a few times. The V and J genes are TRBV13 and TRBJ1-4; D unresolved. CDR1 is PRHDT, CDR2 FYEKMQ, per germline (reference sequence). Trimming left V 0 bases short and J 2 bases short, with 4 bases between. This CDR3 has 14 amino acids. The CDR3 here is CASSLGGTNEKLFF. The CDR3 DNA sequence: TGTGCCAGCAGCTTAGGAGGGACTAATGAAAAACTGTTTTTT.

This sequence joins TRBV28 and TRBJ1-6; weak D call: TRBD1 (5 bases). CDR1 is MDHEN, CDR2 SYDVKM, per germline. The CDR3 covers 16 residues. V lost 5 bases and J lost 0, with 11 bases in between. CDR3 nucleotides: TGTGCCAGCAGTCGACAGCTAAGCTCCTATAATTCACCCCTCCACTTT. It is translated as CASSRQLSSYNSPLHF. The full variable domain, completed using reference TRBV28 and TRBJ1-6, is DVKVTQSSRYLVKRTGEKVFLECVQDMDHENMFWYRQDPGLGLRLIYFSYDVKMKEKGDIPEGYSVSREKKERFSLILESASTNQTSMYLCASSRQLSSYNSPLHFGNGTRLTVT.

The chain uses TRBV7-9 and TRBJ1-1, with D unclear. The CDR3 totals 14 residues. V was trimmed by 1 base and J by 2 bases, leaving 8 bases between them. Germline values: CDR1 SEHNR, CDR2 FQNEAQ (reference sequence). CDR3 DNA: TGTGCCAGCAGCTTAGAGAGCAGAAACACTGAAGCTTTCTTT. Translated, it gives CASSLESRNTEAFF.

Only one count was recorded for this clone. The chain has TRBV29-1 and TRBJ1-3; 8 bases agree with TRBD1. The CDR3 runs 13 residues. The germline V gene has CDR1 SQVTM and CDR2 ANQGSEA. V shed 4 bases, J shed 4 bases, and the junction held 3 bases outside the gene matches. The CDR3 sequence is CSVVTGVGNTIYF. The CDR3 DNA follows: TGCAGCGTTGTGACAGGGGTCGGAAACACCATATATTTT.

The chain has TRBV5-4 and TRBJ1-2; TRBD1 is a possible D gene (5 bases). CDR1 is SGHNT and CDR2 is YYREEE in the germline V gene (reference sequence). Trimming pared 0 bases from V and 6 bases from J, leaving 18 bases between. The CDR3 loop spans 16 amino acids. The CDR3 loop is CASSLGGTANRNGYTF. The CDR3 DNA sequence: TGTGCCAGCAGCTTGGGTGGGACTGCGAACAGGAATGGCTACACCTTC.

The CDR3 is CASNSQGRQTEAFF. CDR3 DNA: TGTGCCAGCAACTCACAGGGACGTCAGACTGAAGCTTTCTTT. The genes are TRBV2 and TRBJ1-1; possible D gene TRBD1, 6 bases. CDR3 length: 14 amino acids. CDR1 SNHLY and CDR2 FYNNEI come from the germline V gene. V was cut by 7 bases and J by 5 bases, with 17 bases left in between.

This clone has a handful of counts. The CDR3 bases are TGTGCCAGCAGTAGAAGTATAACCGGGGAGCTGTTTTTT. This codes for CASSRSITGELFF. The chain joins TRBV5-4 to TRBJ2-2; D remains ambiguous. Germline loops: CDR1 SGHNT, CDR2 YYREEE (reference sequence). This CDR3 has 13 residues. Deletions cut 5 bases from V and 5 bases from J, with 10 bases between. Full variable domain (missing parts from reference TRBV5-4 and TRBJ2-2): ETGVTQSPTHLIKTRGQQVTLRCSSQSGHNTVSWYQQALGQGPQFIFQYYREEENGRGNFPPRFSGLQFPNYSSELNVNALELDDSALYLCASSRSITGELFFGEGSRLTVL.

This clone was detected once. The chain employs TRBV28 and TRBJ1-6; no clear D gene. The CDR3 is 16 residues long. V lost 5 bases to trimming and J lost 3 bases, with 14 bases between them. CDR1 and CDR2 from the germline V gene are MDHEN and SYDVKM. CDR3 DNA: TGTGCCAGCAGTGGTCCAGTACCCCTCTATAATTCACCCCTCCACTTT. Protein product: CASSGPVPLYNSPLHF.

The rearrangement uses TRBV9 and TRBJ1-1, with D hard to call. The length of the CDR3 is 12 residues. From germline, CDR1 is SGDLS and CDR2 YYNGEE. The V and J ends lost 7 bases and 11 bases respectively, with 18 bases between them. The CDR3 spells CASGNSGNKAFF. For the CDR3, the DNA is TGTGCCAGCGGAAATTCCGGCAACAAGGCTTTCTTT.

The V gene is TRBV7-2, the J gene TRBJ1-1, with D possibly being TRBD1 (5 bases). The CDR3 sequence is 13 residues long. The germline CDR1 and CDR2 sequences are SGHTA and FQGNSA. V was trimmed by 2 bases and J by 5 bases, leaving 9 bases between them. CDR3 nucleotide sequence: TGTGCCAGCAGCTTATCAGGGAGTACTGAAGCTTTCTTT. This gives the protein CASSLSGSTEAFF.

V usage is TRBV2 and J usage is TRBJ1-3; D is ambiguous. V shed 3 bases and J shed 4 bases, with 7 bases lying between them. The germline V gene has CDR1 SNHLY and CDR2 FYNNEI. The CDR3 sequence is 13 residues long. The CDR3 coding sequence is TGTGCCAGCAGTGACTTTCCCGGAAACACCATATATTTT. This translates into CASSDFPGNTIYF.

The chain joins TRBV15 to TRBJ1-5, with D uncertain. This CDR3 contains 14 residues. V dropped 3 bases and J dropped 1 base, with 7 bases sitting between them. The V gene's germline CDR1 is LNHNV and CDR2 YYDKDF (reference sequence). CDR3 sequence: CATSRELSNQPQHF. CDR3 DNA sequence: TGTGCCACCAGCAGGGAGCTAAGCAATCAGCCCCAGCATTTT.

CDR3 nucleotides: TGTGCCAGCAGCCGCCCCTACGAGCAGTACTTC. Translated: CASSRPYEQYF. This chain uses TRBV3-1 (or the pseudogene TRBV3-2) with TRBJ2-7; D is unclear. CDR1 LGHDT and CDR2 YNNKEL come from the germline V gene (reference sequence). The germline V and J ends were trimmed by 4 bases and 2 bases, with 3 bases remaining between them. This CDR3 is 11 amino acids long.

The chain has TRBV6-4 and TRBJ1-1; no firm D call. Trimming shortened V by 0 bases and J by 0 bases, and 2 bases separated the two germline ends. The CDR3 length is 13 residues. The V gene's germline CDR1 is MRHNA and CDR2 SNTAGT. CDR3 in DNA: TGTGCCAGCAGTGACTCGGTGAACACTGAAGCTTTCTTT. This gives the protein CASSDSVNTEAFF.

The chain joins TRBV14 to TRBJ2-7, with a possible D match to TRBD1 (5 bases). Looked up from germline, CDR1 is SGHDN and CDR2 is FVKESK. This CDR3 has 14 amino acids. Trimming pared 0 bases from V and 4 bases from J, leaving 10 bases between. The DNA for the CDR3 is TGTGCCAGCAGCCAAGAGGCAGGGCGGTACGAGCAGTACTTC. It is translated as CASSQEAGRYEQYF.

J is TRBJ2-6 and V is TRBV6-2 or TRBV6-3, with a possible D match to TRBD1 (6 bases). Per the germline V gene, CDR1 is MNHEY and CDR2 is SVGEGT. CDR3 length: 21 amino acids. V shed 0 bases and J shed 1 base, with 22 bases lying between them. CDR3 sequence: CASSYSILGTFSRSGANVLTF. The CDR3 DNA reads TGTGCCAGCAGTTACTCGATCCTGGGGACATTTTCGAGGTCTGGGGCCAACGTCCTGACTTTC.